The 8 T cell receptor beta chains in this list originate from one sample, sequenced in a study of blood T cell repertoires in COVID-19. Sequencing was performed with immunoSEQ multiplex PCR; in TCRdb, only in-frame clones are kept and a portion is missing. The sample holds more than 65,000 clones, 65% to 85% seen once. The sequenced sample was peripheral blood. The receptors were sampled from a man aged 55 to 70 with active or convalescent COVID-19.

The chain uses TRBV7-2 and TRBJ2-1; D might be TRBD2 (5 bases). The CDR3 loop spans 13 amino acids. V lost 1 base and J 6 bases, leaving 7 bases between the germline ends. Germline V lookup: CDR1 SGHTA, CDR2 FQGNSA. As DNA, the CDR3 is TGTGCCAGCAGCTTAGTCGCGGGCAATGAGCAGTTCTTC. It yields the protein CASSLVAGNEQFF.

The rearrangement links TRBV6-5 to TRBJ1-6; D is unclear. Germline V gives CDR1 MNHEY, CDR2 SVGAGI. The length of the CDR3 is 14 residues. Trimming took off 7 bases at V and 0 bases at J, with 7 bases between the two ends. The CDR3 reads CASTKSSYNSPLHF. DNA of the CDR3: TGTGCCAGCACCAAGAGCTCCTATAATTCACCCCTCCACTTT.

This rearrangement joins TRBV6-5 to TRBJ1-3; TRBD1 matches 9 bases. V lost 6 bases, J lost 7 bases, and 7 bases stayed unmatched. Germline V CDR1 and CDR2: MNHEY, SVGAGI. This CDR3 spans 14 amino acids. CDR3 in DNA: TGTGCCAGCAGAGCTACAGGGGGCGCCAACACCATATATTTT. This translates into CASRATGGANTIYF.

The rearrangement links TRBV9 to TRBJ2-5; TRBD1 agrees at 9 bases. The CDR3 runs to 15 residues. Per the germline V gene, CDR1 is SGDLS and CDR2 is YYNGEE. The J segment lost 4 bases and the V segment lost 4 bases, leaving 8 bases of the junction unmatched. The CDR3 DNA follows: TGTGCCAGCAGCCCCCGAGGGACAGGGAGAGAGACCCAGTACTTC. Its protein product is CASSPRGTGRETQYF.

The chain recombines TRBV13 with TRBJ2-1; 7 bases align to TRBD1. With 4 bases clipped from V and 0 bases from J, the junction kept 9 bases outside the gene matches. The CDR3 covers 17 residues. Per the germline V gene, CDR1 is PRHDT and CDR2 is FYEKMQ (reference sequence). CDR3 in DNA: TGTGCCAGCAGCTCCCGACAGGGAAGGGGCTCCTACAATGAGCAGTTCTTC. Its protein product is CASSSRQGRGSYNEQFF. Variable domain in full (rest from reference TRBV13 and TRBJ2-1): AAGVIQSPRHLIKEKRETATLKCYPIPRHDTVYWYQQGPGQDPQFLISFYEKMQSDKGSIPDRFSAQQFSDYHSELNMSSLELGDSALYFCASSSRQGRGSYNEQFFGPGTRLTVL.

The rearrangement links TRBV2 to TRBJ1-2; 8 bases map to TRBD1. Germline V CDR1 and CDR2: SNHLY, FYNNEI. V was pared by 4 bases and J by 6 bases, with 10 bases of the junction left unmatched. The CDR3 is made up of 15 amino acids. CDR3 amino acids: CASSGLQGAMNGYTF. Here the CDR3 DNA reads TGTGCCAGCAGTGGGCTTCAGGGGGCAATGAATGGCTACACCTTC. Together with reference TRBV2 and TRBJ1-2, the CDR3 gives the full variable domain: EPEVTQTPSHQVTQMGQEVILRCVPISNHLYFYWYRQILGQKVEFLVSFYNNEISEKSEIFDDQFSVERPDGSNFTLKIRSTKLEDSAMYFCASSGLQGAMNGYTFGSGTRLTVV.

This clone came up once. This chain uses TRBV19 with TRBJ2-3; 7 bases map to TRBD2. CDR1 is LNHDA and CDR2 is SQIVND in the germline V gene (reference sequence). J was trimmed by 1 base and V by 4 bases; bases with no gene match: 5. The CDR3 is 15 amino acids. In DNA, the CDR3 is TGTGCCAGTAGTACCCCCAGCGGGGGCACAGATACGCAGTATTTT. This sequence encodes CASSTPSGGTDTQYF.

CDR3 region: CASSLGLWRGPDTQYF. The CDR3 nucleotides read TGTGCCAGCAGCTTGGGTCTATGGCGGGGGCCAGATACGCAGTATTTT. The chain recombines TRBV11-1 with TRBJ2-3, with a weak D call TRBD2 (7 bases). Germline values: CDR1 SGHAT, CDR2 FQDESV (reference sequence). The ends were cut back, 3 bases at V and 4 bases at J, with 17 bases in the middle. The CDR3 extends over 16 amino acids. The full variable domain, in which reference TRBV11-1 and TRBJ2-3 provide the parts outside the CDR3, is EAEVAQSPRYKITEKSQAVAFWCDPISGHATLYWYRQILGQGPELLVQFQDESVVDDSQLPKDRFSAERLKGVDSTLKIQPAELGDSAMYLCASSLGLWRGPDTQYFGPGTRLTVL.